The source of this T cell receptor (beta chain) is a study of blood T cell repertoires in COVID-19. Assay: immunoSEQ multiplex PCR; the TCRdb copy retains only in-frame clones and omits some. The sample contains around 220,000 clones, approximately 87% of which appear only once. V gave up 0 bases and J gave up 0 bases, with 7 bases separating them. This CDR3 contains 14 residues. CDR1 and CDR2 from the germline V gene are SGDLS and YYNGEE. The sample comprised peripheral blood. The chain uses TRBV9 and TRBJ2-7; D gene uncertain. This sequence was found in a woman aged 50 to 60 with acute or convalescent COVID-19. CDR3 region: CASSVGPSSYEQYF. The CDR3 nucleotides read TGTGCCAGCAGCGTAGGTCCGAGCTCCTACGAGCAGTACTTC.